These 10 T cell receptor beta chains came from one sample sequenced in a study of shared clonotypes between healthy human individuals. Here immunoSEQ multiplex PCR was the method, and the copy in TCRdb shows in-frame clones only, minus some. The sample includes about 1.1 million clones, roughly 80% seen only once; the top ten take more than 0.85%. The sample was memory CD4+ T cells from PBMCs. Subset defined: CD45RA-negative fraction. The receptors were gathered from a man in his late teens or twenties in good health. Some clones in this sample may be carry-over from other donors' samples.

CDR3 bases: TGTGCCAGCAGCCGACTCGGTCGTTTATTTGATGATACGCAGTATTTT. Translated, it gives CASSRLGRLFDDTQYF. The chain couples TRBV14 to TRBJ2-3; D is unclear. This CDR3 is built from 16 residues. Germline-derived CDR1 and CDR2 are SGHDN and FVKESK. Trimming took off 4 bases at V and 6 bases at J, with 20 bases between the two ends.

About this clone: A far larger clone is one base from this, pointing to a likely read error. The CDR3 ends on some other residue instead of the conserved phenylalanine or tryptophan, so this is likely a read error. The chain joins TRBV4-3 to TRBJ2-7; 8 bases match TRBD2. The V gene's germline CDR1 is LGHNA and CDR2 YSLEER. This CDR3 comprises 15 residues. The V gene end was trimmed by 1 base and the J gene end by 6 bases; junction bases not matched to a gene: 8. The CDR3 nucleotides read TGCGCCAGCAGCCAAGTGAGCGGGAGTGTCGGCGAGCAGTACCTC. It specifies CASSQVSGSVGEQYL.

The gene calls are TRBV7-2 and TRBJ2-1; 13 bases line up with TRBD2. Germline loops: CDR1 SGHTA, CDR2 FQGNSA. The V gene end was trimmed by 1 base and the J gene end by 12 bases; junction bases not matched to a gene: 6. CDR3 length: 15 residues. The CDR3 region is CASSLGTSGSPGQFF. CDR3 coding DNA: TGTGCCAGCAGCTTAGGGACTAGCGGGAGCCCTGGGCAGTTCTTC.

The CDR3 DNA sequence: TGCGCCAGCAGCCAAGACGGAACCTCTACTAGCGGGAGGTCGATTGGCAAAAACATTCAGTACTTC. Residues: CASSQDGTSTSGRSIGKNIQYF. The chain carries TRBV4-1 and TRBJ2-4; 12 bases are shared with TRBD2. Germline V lookup: CDR1 MGHRA, CDR2 YSYEKL. After removal of 0 bases from V and 3 bases from J, the junction contained 18 bases not matched to a gene. This CDR3 contains 22 residues.

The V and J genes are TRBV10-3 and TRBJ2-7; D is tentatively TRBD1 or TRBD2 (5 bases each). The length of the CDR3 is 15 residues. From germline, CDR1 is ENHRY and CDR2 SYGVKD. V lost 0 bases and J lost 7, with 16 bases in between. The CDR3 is CAISESGEEGREQYF. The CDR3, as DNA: TGTGCCATCAGTGAGTCGGGGGAAGAGGGTAGAGAGCAGTACTTC.

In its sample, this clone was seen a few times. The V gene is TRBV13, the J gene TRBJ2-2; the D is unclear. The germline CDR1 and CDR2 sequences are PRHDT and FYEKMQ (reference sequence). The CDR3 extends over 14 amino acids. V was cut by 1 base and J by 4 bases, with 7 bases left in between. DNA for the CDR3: TGTGCCAGCAGCTTAGTTACTTCCACCGGGGAGCTGTTTTTT. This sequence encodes CASSLVTSTGELFF.

The CDR3 here is CASSLGLGEVYNEQFF. The CDR3 nucleotides read TGTGCCAGCAGCTTGGGTTTGGGGGAGGTCTACAATGAGCAGTTCTTC. The chain has TRBV5-6 and TRBJ2-1; TRBD2 might be the D (6 bases). CDR3 size: 16 residues. Germline loops: CDR1 SGHDT, CDR2 YYEEEE. V was trimmed by 0 bases and J by 3 bases, leaving 13 bases between them.

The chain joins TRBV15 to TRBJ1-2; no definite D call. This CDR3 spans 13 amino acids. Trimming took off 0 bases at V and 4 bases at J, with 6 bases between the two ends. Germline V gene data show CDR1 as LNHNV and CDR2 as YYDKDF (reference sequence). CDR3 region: CATSRDHVYGYTF. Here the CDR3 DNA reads TGTGCCACCAGCAGAGATCATGTCTATGGCTACACCTTC.

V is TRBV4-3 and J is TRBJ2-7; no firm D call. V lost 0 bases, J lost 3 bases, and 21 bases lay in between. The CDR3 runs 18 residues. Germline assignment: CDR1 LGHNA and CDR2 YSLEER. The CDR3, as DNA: TGCGCCAGCAGCCAAGATAGGTTAAGGAACTTAATGATCTACGAGCAGTACTTC. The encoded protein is CASSQDRLRNLMIYEQYF.

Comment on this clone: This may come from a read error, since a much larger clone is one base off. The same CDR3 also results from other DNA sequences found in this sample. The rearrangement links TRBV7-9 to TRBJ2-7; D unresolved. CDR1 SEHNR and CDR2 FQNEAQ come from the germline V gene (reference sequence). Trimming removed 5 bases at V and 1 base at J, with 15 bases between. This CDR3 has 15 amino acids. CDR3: CASSQLAGLSYEQYF. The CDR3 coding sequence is TGTGCCAGCAGCCAATTGGCTGGGCTTTCCTACGAGCAGTACTTC.